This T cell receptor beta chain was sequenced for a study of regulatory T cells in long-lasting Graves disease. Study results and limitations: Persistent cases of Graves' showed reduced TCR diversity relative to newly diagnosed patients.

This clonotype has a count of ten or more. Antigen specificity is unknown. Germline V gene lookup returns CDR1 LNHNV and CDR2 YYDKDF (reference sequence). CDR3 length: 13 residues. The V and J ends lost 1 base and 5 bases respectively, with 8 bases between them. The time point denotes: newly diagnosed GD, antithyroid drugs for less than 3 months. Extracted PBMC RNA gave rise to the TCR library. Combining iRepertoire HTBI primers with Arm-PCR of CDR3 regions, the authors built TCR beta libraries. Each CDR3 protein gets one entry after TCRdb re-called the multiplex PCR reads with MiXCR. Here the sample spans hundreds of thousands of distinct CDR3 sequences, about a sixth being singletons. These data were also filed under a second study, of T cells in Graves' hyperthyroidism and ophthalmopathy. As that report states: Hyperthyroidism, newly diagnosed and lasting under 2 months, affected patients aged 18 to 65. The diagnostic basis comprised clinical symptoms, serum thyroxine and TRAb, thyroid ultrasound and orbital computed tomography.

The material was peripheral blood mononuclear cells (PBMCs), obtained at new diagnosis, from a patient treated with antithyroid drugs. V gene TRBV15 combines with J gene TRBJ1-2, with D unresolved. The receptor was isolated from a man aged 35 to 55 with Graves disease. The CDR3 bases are TGTGCCACCAGCAGAGGGGCGCGGTATGGCTACACCTTC. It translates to CATSRGARYGYTF.